This TCR beta chain was identified in a study of technical replicates of blood from a few donors. Germline CDR1 SQVTM, CDR2 ANQGSEA. The CDR3 runs to 11 residues. The V end lost 4 bases, the J end lost 6 bases, and 10 bases lay between the germline ends. Using immunoSEQ multiplex PCR, the repertoire was profiled, and TCRdb retains in-frame clones only, with some absent. The sample carries over 65,000 clones, around 94% recorded once. The TCR comes from a human donor in good health. Sequencing was done on a sample of T cells isolated from PBMCs. The chain is built from TRBV29-1 and TRBJ2-7; tentatively, D is TRBD2 (5 bases). The CDR3 is CSVGAEGEQYF. In DNA, the CDR3 is TGCAGCGTTGGGGCCGAGGGCGAGCAGTACTTC.